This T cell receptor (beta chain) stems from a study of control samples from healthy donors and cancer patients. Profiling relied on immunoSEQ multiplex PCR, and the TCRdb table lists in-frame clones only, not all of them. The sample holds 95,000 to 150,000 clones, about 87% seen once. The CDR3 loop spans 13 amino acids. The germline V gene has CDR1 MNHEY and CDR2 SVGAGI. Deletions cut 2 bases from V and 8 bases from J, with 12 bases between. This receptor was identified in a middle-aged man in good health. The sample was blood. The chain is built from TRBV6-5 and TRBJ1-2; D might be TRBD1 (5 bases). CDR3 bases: TGTGCCAGCAGTTACGGGGGAGTATACGGCTACACCTTC. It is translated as CASSYGGVYGYTF.